A selection of T cell receptor beta chains follows, all from one sample in a study of T-cell reconstitution after alpha-beta-depleted transplantation in children. TCRdb fed the PCR reads into MiXCR, producing one record per CDR3 protein. The table lists under 85,000 distinct CDR3 sequences, less than 20% of them singletons. The sample was PBMCs, mostly from graft donor cells, taken 360 days after TCRalphabeta/CD19-depleted stem cell transplant. The receptor set was obtained from a male patient under 10 years old who had a stem cell transplant for acute lymphoblastic leukemia, so the T cells may come from the graft donor. The CDR3 runs from the conserved cysteine through the conserved F or W. D genes are given only for firm matches. The size of a clone is reported for some rows only, either as once, few or many, or as a class for expanded clones.

clone_size d_call j_call v_call cdr3_aa cdr3_nt
- - TRBJ2-2 TRBV19 CASSIPGPYTGELFF TGTGCCAGTAGTATCCCGGGACCCTACACCGGGGAGCTGTTTTTT
few - TRBJ2-7 TRBV12-3/TRBV12-4 CASSSVAEVPSYEQYF TGTGCCAGCAGTTCCGTTGCGGAGGTCCCATCCTACGAGCAGTACTTC
- - TRBJ2-2 TRBV18 CASSPGRNTGELFF TGTGCCAGCTCACCGGGCCGTAACACCGGGGAGCTGTTTTTT
few - TRBJ1-2 TRBV5-6 CASSLPPSYGYTF TGTGCCAGCAGCTTGCCTCCGAGCTATGGCTACACCTTC
- TRBD2 TRBJ2-1 TRBV7-9 CASSLGSGRAYNEQFF TGTGCCAGCAGCTTAGGGAGCGGGAGAGCCTACAATGAGCAGTTCTTC
few - TRBJ2-1 TRBV5-5 CASSSGHPSYNEQFF TGTGCCAGCAGCTCAGGACACCCATCCTACAATGAGCAGTTCTTC
- - TRBJ1-1 TRBV25-1 CASSVLGTEAFF TGTGCCAGCAGCGTTTTGGGCACTGAAGCTTTCTTT
- TRBD1 TRBJ2-7 TRBV29-1 CSVGTGGRYEQYF TGCAGCGTTGGGACAGGGGGACGCTACGAGCAGTACTTC
few - TRBJ2-1 TRBV25-1 CASSDIGQNEQFF TGTGCCAGCAGTGATATCGGACAGAATGAGCAGTTCTTC
- TRBD2 TRBJ2-7 TRBV5-5 CASSYTSGRSYEQYF TGTGCCAGCAGCTATACTAGCGGGCGCTCCTACGAGCAGTACTTC
- TRBD1 TRBJ1-1 TRBV3-1 CASKPERTGYTEAFF TGTGCCAGCAAGCCCGAGAGGACAGGTTACACTGAAGCTTTCTTT
- TRBD2 TRBJ2-1 TRBV20-1 CSASPFSGAYNEQFF TGCAGTGCTAGCCCCTTTAGCGGGGCCTACAATGAGCAGTTCTTC
- - TRBJ2-5 TRBV11-2 CASSLDKGRGETQYF TGTGCCAGCAGCTTAGACAAGGGGCGCGGGGAGACCCAGTACTTC